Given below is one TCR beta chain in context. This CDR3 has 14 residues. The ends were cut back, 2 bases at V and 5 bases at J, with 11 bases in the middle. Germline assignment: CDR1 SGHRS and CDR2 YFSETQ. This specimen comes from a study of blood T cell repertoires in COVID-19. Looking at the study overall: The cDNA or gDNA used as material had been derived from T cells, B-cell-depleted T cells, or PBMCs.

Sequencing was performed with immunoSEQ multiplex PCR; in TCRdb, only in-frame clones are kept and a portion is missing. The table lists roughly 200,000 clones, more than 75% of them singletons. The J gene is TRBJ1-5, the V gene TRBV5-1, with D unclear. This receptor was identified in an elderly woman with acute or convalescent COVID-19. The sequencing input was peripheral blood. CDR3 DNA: TGCGCCAGCAGCTTAGGGAACGGGGATCAGCCCCAGCATTTT. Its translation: CASSLGNGDQPQHF. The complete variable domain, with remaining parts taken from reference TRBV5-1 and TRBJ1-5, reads KAGVTQTPRYLIKTRGQQVTLSCSPISGHRSVSWYQQTPGQGLQFLFEYFSETQRNKGNFPGRFSGRQFSNSRSEMNVSTLELGDSALYLCASSLGNGDQPQHFGDGTRLSIL.